This is a list of T cell receptor beta chains from one sample in a study of blood T cell repertoires in COVID-19. This table comes from immunoSEQ multiplex PCR, and its TCRdb copy is limited to in-frame clones, with some not included. The sample lists some 190,000 clones, roughly 82% seen once, with less than 9.5% in the top ten. Source material: peripheral blood. All receptors come from a woman aged 55-70 years with COVID-19, enrolled during active disease. The CDR3 runs from the conserved cysteine through the conserved F or W. A D gene is named only where the DNA matches it firmly. Clone size is stated in some rows and not others, as once, few, many or a class when expanded.

J gene: TRBJ1-1; D gene: -; V gene: TRBV10-3; clone size: -; CDR3 protein: CAISDGGSNTEAFF; CDR3 DNA: TGTGCCATCAGTGACGGGGGTTCTAACACTGAAGCTTTCTTT
J gene: TRBJ2-7; D gene: -; V gene: TRBV6-2/TRBV6-3; clone size: -; CDR3 protein: CASSPLAYEQYF; CDR3 DNA: TGTGCCAGCAGCCCACTAGCTTACGAGCAGTACTTC
J gene: TRBJ2-2; D gene: -; V gene: TRBV29-1; clone size: -; CDR3 protein: CSVDQGYTGELFF; CDR3 DNA: TGCAGCGTTGATCAGGGCTACACCGGGGAGCTGTTTTTT
J gene: TRBJ1-4; D gene: -; V gene: TRBV15; clone size: -; CDR3 protein: CATGLDRYGEKLFF; CDR3 DNA: TGTGCCACCGGGCTTGATAGGTATGGTGAAAAACTGTTTTTT
J gene: TRBJ1-6; D gene: -; V gene: TRBV11-2; clone size: -; CDR3 protein: CASSFRLSSPLHF; CDR3 DNA: TGTGCCAGCAGCTTTCGCCTTAGTTCACCCCTCCACTTT
J gene: TRBJ2-7; D gene: TRBD2; V gene: TRBV4-2; clone size: -; CDR3 protein: CASSQDASGSYEQYF; CDR3 DNA: TGTGCCAGCAGCCAAGATGCTAGCGGGAGTTACGAGCAGTACTTC
J gene: TRBJ2-7; D gene: TRBD2; V gene: TRBV19; clone size: -; CDR3 protein: CASMGAGMYEQYF; CDR3 DNA: TGTGCCAGTATGGGAGCGGGAATGTACGAGCAGTACTTC
J gene: TRBJ2-5; D gene: -; V gene: TRBV11-2; clone size: -; CDR3 protein: CASSLLAQEKAQYF; CDR3 DNA: TGTGCCAGCAGCTTATTAGCCCAAGAGAAGGCCCAGTACTTC
J gene: TRBJ2-1; D gene: TRBD2; V gene: TRBV11-2; clone size: -; CDR3 protein: CASSYRTSGSHNEQFF; CDR3 DNA: TGTGCCAGCAGTTATAGGACTAGCGGGAGTCACAATGAGCAGTTCTTC
J gene: TRBJ2-2; D gene: TRBD1; V gene: TRBV7-8; clone size: -; CDR3 protein: CASSLGRNRGQGGELFF; CDR3 DNA: TGTGCCAGCAGCTTAGGCCGGAACAGGGGGCAAGGCGGGGAGCTGTTTTTT
J gene: TRBJ2-7; D gene: -; V gene: TRBV6-1; clone size: -; CDR3 protein: CASSDPTPLDEQYF; CDR3 DNA: TGTGCCAGCAGTGACCCAACGCCCCTAGATGAGCAGTACTTC
J gene: TRBJ1-5; D gene: -; V gene: TRBV11-2; clone size: -; CDR3 protein: CASSLAGLYNQPQHF; CDR3 DNA: TGTGCCAGCAGCTTAGCAGGCCTCTACAATCAGCCCCAGCATTTT
J gene: TRBJ2-3; D gene: TRBD2; V gene: TRBV7-9; clone size: -; CDR3 protein: CASSSAGGISDTQYF; CDR3 DNA: TGTGCCAGCAGCTCAGCGGGGGGTATCTCAGATACGCAGTATTTT
J gene: TRBJ1-3; D gene: TRBD1; V gene: TRBV9; clone size: -; CDR3 protein: CASSSTGFIGNTIYF; CDR3 DNA: TGTGCCAGCAGCTCGACAGGGTTTATTGGAAACACCATATATTTT
J gene: TRBJ2-5; D gene: -; V gene: TRBV6-2/TRBV6-3; clone size: -; CDR3 protein: CASSYSPGQETQYF; CDR3 DNA: TGTGCCAGCAGTTACAGTCCGGGCCAAGAGACCCAGTACTTC
J gene: TRBJ2-1; D gene: TRBD2; V gene: TRBV28; clone size: -; CDR3 protein: CASSRGGGGYNEQFF; CDR3 DNA: TGTGCCAGCAGCCGGGGAGGCGGGGGATACAATGAGCAGTTCTTC
J gene: TRBJ1-1; D gene: -; V gene: TRBV28; clone size: -; CDR3 protein: CASSLHSPNTEAFF; CDR3 DNA: TGTGCCAGCAGTTTACACAGCCCGAACACTGAAGCTTTCTTT
J gene: TRBJ2-1; D gene: -; V gene: TRBV9; clone size: -; CDR3 protein: CASSDGLGGNEQFF; CDR3 DNA: TGTGCCAGCAGCGACGGACTAGGGGGGAATGAGCAGTTCTTC
J gene: TRBJ2-7; D gene: TRBD2; V gene: TRBV10-2; clone size: many; CDR3 protein: CASISRTSGTYEQYF; CDR3 DNA: TGCGCCAGCATCTCAAGGACTAGCGGAACCTACGAGCAGTACTTC
J gene: TRBJ1-4; D gene: -; V gene: TRBV5-1; clone size: -; CDR3 protein: CASSSLFNSWGDQEKLFF; CDR3 DNA: TGCGCCAGCAGCTCCCTCTTTAACTCGTGGGGGGATCAAGAAAAACTGTTTTTT
J gene: TRBJ2-7; D gene: TRBD2; V gene: TRBV28; clone size: -; CDR3 protein: CASNTGTSGSSYEQYF; CDR3 DNA: TGTGCCAGCAACACCGGGACTAGCGGATCCTCCTACGAGCAGTACTTC
J gene: TRBJ2-3; D gene: -; V gene: TRBV28; clone size: -; CDR3 protein: CASSSAVMSTDTQYF; CDR3 DNA: TGTGCCAGCAGTTCGGCGGTTATGAGCACAGATACGCAGTATTTT
J gene: TRBJ2-3; D gene: -; V gene: TRBV15; clone size: -; CDR3 protein: CATSSRDLHSTDTQYF; CDR3 DNA: TGTGCCACCAGCAGTAGGGACTTACATAGCACAGATACGCAGTATTTT
J gene: TRBJ2-1; D gene: TRBD2; V gene: TRBV11-3; clone size: -; CDR3 protein: CASSAGLATNEQFF; CDR3 DNA: TGTGCCAGCAGCGCGGGACTAGCTACCAATGAGCAGTTCTTC
J gene: TRBJ1-2; D gene: TRBD1; V gene: TRBV6-2/TRBV6-3; clone size: -; CDR3 protein: CASSPLSTGDYGYTF; CDR3 DNA: TGTGCCAGCAGCCCTCTATCGACAGGGGACTATGGCTACACCTTC
J gene: TRBJ2-1; D gene: TRBD2; V gene: TRBV27; clone size: -; CDR3 protein: CASKRAGGVRNEQFF; CDR3 DNA: TGTGCCAGCAAACGAGCGGGGGGGGTGAGAAATGAGCAGTTCTTC
J gene: TRBJ1-1; D gene: TRBD1; V gene: TRBV5-1; clone size: -; CDR3 protein: CASSGGQGWNTEAFF; CDR3 DNA: TGCGCCAGCAGCGGGGGACAGGGCTGGAACACTGAAGCTTTCTTT
J gene: TRBJ2-5; D gene: TRBD1; V gene: TRBV18; clone size: -; CDR3 protein: CASSPRGQGQETQYF; CDR3 DNA: TGTGCCAGCTCACCACGGGGACAGGGTCAAGAGACCCAGTACTTC
J gene: TRBJ2-3; D gene: TRBD2; V gene: TRBV20-1; clone size: -; CDR3 protein: CSASATSGWEDTQYF; CDR3 DNA: TGCAGTGCTAGTGCGACTAGCGGGTGGGAAGATACGCAGTATTTT
J gene: TRBJ2-1; D gene: -; V gene: TRBV19; clone size: -; CDR3 protein: CASRPPGLPVFF; CDR3 DNA: TGTGCCAGTAGACCCCCGGGACTCCCCGTTTTCTTC
J gene: TRBJ2-3; D gene: -; V gene: TRBV12-3/TRBV12-4; clone size: -; CDR3 protein: CASSLSADTQYF; CDR3 DNA: TGTGCCAGCAGTTTATCCGCAGATACGCAGTATTTT
J gene: TRBJ2-1; D gene: TRBD2; V gene: TRBV5-1; clone size: -; CDR3 protein: CASSAERGNNEQFF; CDR3 DNA: TGCGCCAGCAGCGCGGAGCGGGGGAACAATGAGCAGTTCTTC
J gene: TRBJ2-1; D gene: TRBD1; V gene: TRBV6-2/TRBV6-3; clone size: -; CDR3 protein: CASSYSTDRTQVSYNEQFF; CDR3 DNA: TGTGCCAGCAGTTACTCGACGGACAGGACTCAGGTCTCCTACAATGAGCAGTTCTTC
J gene: TRBJ1-2; D gene: TRBD1; V gene: TRBV6-2/TRBV6-3; clone size: few; CDR3 protein: CASSYGQGGGYTF; CDR3 DNA: TGTGCCAGCAGCTATGGACAGGGAGGTGGCTACACCTTC
J gene: TRBJ1-2; D gene: -; V gene: TRBV4-2; clone size: -; CDR3 protein: CASSQDARANYGYTF; CDR3 DNA: TGTGCCAGCAGCCAAGATGCCAGGGCGAACTATGGCTACACCTTC
J gene: TRBJ1-6; D gene: -; V gene: TRBV27; clone size: few; CDR3 protein: CASSLSVPVLRGNSPLHF; CDR3 DNA: TGTGCCAGCAGTTTATCGGTTCCTGTCCTTAGAGGTAATTCACCCCTCCACTTT
J gene: TRBJ1-6; D gene: -; V gene: TRBV12-3/TRBV12-4; clone size: -; CDR3 protein: CASRISGESPLHF; CDR3 DNA: TGTGCCAGCAGAATTTCAGGGGAATCACCCCTCCACTTT
J gene: TRBJ1-6; D gene: TRBD1; V gene: TRBV10-3; clone size: -; CDR3 protein: CAISESGQGADNSPLHF; CDR3 DNA: TGTGCCATCAGTGAGTCGGGACAGGGGGCAGATAATTCACCCCTCCACTTT
J gene: TRBJ2-5; D gene: TRBD2; V gene: TRBV5-1; clone size: -; CDR3 protein: CASSSLGGRGETQYF; CDR3 DNA: TGCGCCAGCAGCTCGCTCGGAGGGAGGGGAGAGACCCAGTACTTC
J gene: TRBJ1-5; D gene: -; V gene: TRBV27; clone size: -; CDR3 protein: CASSFGAGVQPQHF; CDR3 DNA: TGTGCCAGCAGTTTCGGGGCAGGGGTTCAGCCCCAGCATTTT
J gene: TRBJ1-4; D gene: -; V gene: TRBV4-2; clone size: -; CDR3 protein: CASTLQGTATNEKLFF; CDR3 DNA: TGTGCCAGCACGTTACAGGGAACGGCAACTAATGAAAAACTGTTTTTT
J gene: TRBJ1-5; D gene: -; V gene: TRBV5-6; clone size: -; CDR3 protein: CASSFRSLNQPQHF; CDR3 DNA: TGTGCCAGCAGCTTCCGGAGCCTCAATCAGCCCCAGCATTTT
J gene: TRBJ1-1; D gene: -; V gene: TRBV28; clone size: -; CDR3 protein: CASSLHSPTNTEAFF; CDR3 DNA: TGTGCCAGCAGCCTCCATAGTCCAACGAACACTGAAGCTTTCTTT
J gene: TRBJ2-7; D gene: -; V gene: TRBV30; clone size: -; CDR3 protein: CAWSTVWNRLVYEQYF; CDR3 DNA: TGTGCCTGGAGTACGGTCTGGAATAGACTCGTCTACGAGCAGTACTTC
J gene: TRBJ1-5; D gene: -; V gene: TRBV5-1; clone size: few; CDR3 protein: CASSLGGVGNQPQHF; CDR3 DNA: TGCGCCAGCAGCTTGGGCGGGGTAGGGAATCAGCCCCAGCATTTT
J gene: TRBJ1-6; D gene: -; V gene: TRBV5-1; clone size: -; CDR3 protein: CASSLAAEGSPLHF; CDR3 DNA: TGCGCCAGCAGCTTGGCAGCGGAGGGTTCACCCCTCCACTTT
J gene: TRBJ2-6; D gene: TRBD1; V gene: TRBV9; clone size: once; CDR3 protein: CASSATLGTGVAPGANVLTF; CDR3 DNA: TGTGCCAGCAGCGCCACCCTGGGGACAGGGGTCGCACCTGGGGCCAACGTCCTGACTTTC
J gene: TRBJ2-3; D gene: TRBD1; V gene: TRBV5-1; clone size: -; CDR3 protein: CASSFDRGADTQYF; CDR3 DNA: TGCGCCAGCAGCTTCGACAGGGGGGCAGATACGCAGTATTTT
J gene: TRBJ2-5; D gene: TRBD2; V gene: TRBV9; clone size: -; CDR3 protein: CASSALAGGGETQYF; CDR3 DNA: TGTGCCAGCAGCGCTTTAGCGGGAGGTGGAGAGACCCAGTACTTC
J gene: TRBJ1-2; D gene: TRBD1; V gene: TRBV27; clone size: few; CDR3 protein: CASSPWTGSGYTF; CDR3 DNA: TGTGCCAGCAGTCCGTGGACAGGGAGTGGCTACACCTTC
J gene: TRBJ2-7; D gene: TRBD1; V gene: TRBV7-2; clone size: few; CDR3 protein: CASSKQGQGRGEQYF; CDR3 DNA: TGTGCCAGCAGCAAACAAGGACAGGGACGAGGCGAGCAGTACTTC
J gene: TRBJ1-5; D gene: TRBD1; V gene: TRBV24-1; clone size: -; CDR3 protein: CATSEGLFRQGANNQPQHF; CDR3 DNA: TGTGCCACCAGTGAAGGGTTGTTTCGACAGGGGGCGAACAATCAGCCCCAGCATTTT
J gene: TRBJ2-3; D gene: -; V gene: TRBV6-5; clone size: -; CDR3 protein: CASSGGVGTDTQYF; CDR3 DNA: TGTGCCAGCAGCGGAGGGGTAGGGACAGATACGCAGTATTTT
J gene: TRBJ1-6; D gene: -; V gene: TRBV2; clone size: -; CDR3 protein: CASSGGNMGNSPLHF; CDR3 DNA: TGTGCCAGCAGTGGAGGGAACATGGGAAATTCACCCCTCCACTTT
J gene: TRBJ1-2; D gene: TRBD1; V gene: TRBV11-2; clone size: -; CDR3 protein: CASSLGPDRGLTYGYTF; CDR3 DNA: TGTGCCAGCAGCTTAGGCCCTGACAGGGGGTTAACCTATGGCTACACCTTC
J gene: TRBJ2-1; D gene: TRBD2; V gene: TRBV7-2; clone size: -; CDR3 protein: CASSLARSSGREQFF; CDR3 DNA: TGTGCCAGCAGCTTAGCGAGGAGTAGCGGGAGAGAGCAGTTCTTC
J gene: TRBJ1-6; D gene: TRBD1; V gene: TRBV5-3; clone size: -; CDR3 protein: CARSPVPGQGTSYNSPLHF; CDR3 DNA: TGTGCCAGAAGCCCAGTCCCGGGACAGGGTACCTCCTATAATTCACCCCTCCACTTT
J gene: TRBJ2-3; D gene: TRBD2; V gene: TRBV24-1; clone size: -; CDR3 protein: CATSDSGLAGDGITDTQYF; CDR3 DNA: TGTGCCACCAGTGATTCGGGACTAGCGGGAGATGGTATAACAGATACGCAGTATTTT